These T cell receptor beta chains were read from a single sample in a study of cytomegalovirus exposure and HLA in healthy donors. The repertoire was sequenced with immunoSEQ multiplex PCR; TCRdb's copy has only in-frame clones and lacks some. The sample records roughly 240,000 clones, approximately 84% being singletons. Sample: PBMCs. The receptors shown here come from a girl aged 2-9 years in good health and CMV-seronegative. CDR3s include the opening cysteine and the closing phenylalanine or tryptophan. The D gene is left open where the match is weak. Only some rows state a clone size, as once, few, many or a class for expanded clones.

V gene	D gene	J gene	clone size	CDR3 protein	CDR3 DNA
TRBV30	TRBD2	TRBJ2-5	few	CASRLAGGQTQYF	TGTGCCTCCAGGCTAGCGGGGGGACAGACCCAGTACTTC
TRBV10-1	-	TRBJ2-5	-	CASSVGQGYQETQYF	TGCGCCAGCAGTGTAGGCCAGGGGTACCAAGAGACCCAGTACTTC
TRBV29-1	-	TRBJ2-7	few	CSVAHAYEQYF	TGCAGCGTGGCACATGCCTACGAGCAGTACTTC
TRBV19	TRBD1	TRBJ2-3	-	CASSIGTGGSHTDTQYF	TGTGCCAGTAGTATAGGGACAGGGGGCAGCCACACAGATACGCAGTATTTT
TRBV19	-	TRBJ2-1	-	CASRSIESGYNEQFF	TGTGCCAGTCGAAGTATAGAGAGCGGATACAATGAGCAGTTCTTC
TRBV6-5	TRBD1	TRBJ1-1	-	CASSSGTGFSTEAFF	TGTGCCAGCAGTTCGGGGACAGGCTTTTCCACTGAAGCTTTCTTT
TRBV27	-	TRBJ2-7	-	CASSLSAGYEQYF	TGTGCCAGCAGTTTATCGGCGGGGTACGAGCAGTACTTC
TRBV7-2	TRBD1	TRBJ2-1	-	CASSLDRVGKEQFF	TGTGCCAGCAGCCTAGACAGGGTGGGGAAGGAGCAGTTCTTC
TRBV6-5	-	TRBJ2-1	-	CASSFDRGSNNEQFF	TGTGCCAGCAGTTTCGACCGGGGGTCTAACAATGAGCAGTTCTTC
TRBV30	-	TRBJ1-6	-	CAWRGQGWSPLHF	TGTGCCTGGAGGGGGCAGGGGTGGTCACCCCTCCACTTT
TRBV27	TRBD1	TRBJ1-3	-	CASSHNRGVDTIYF	TGTGCCAGCAGTCACAACAGGGGAGTGGACACCATATATTTT
TRBV2	TRBD1	TRBJ1-2	-	CASSWDRGNGGYTF	TGTGCCAGCAGCTGGGACAGGGGAAATGGTGGCTACACCTTC
TRBV5-4	TRBD1	TRBJ2-5	-	CATLHRGHSQETQYF	TGTGCCACCCTACACAGGGGGCACAGTCAAGAGACCCAGTACTTC
TRBV27	-	TRBJ1-1	-	CASKHQGNTEAFF	TGTGCCAGCAAGCACCAGGGGAACACTGAAGCTTTCTTT
TRBV25-1	-	TRBJ1-2	-	CASTSGGLANYGYTF	TGTGCCAGCACCTCAGGAGGGCTAGCTAACTATGGCTACACCTTC
TRBV4-1	TRBD2	TRBJ2-7	-	CASSQVAGDEQYF	TGCGCCAGCAGCCAGGTAGCGGGAGACGAGCAGTACTTC
TRBV5-4	-	TRBJ2-1	-	CASSLAEGRMSEQFF	TGTGCCAGCAGCTTGGCTGAGGGCCGGATGAGTGAGCAGTTCTTC
TRBV28	-	TRBJ1-6	once	CASSLFSGEGSPLHF	TGTGCCAGCAGTTTATTTTCAGGTGAGGGATCACCCCTCCACTTT
TRBV12-5	-	TRBJ2-2	-	CASGSQPIGTSYTGELFF	TGTGCTAGTGGTTCCCAACCTATCGGGACATCTTACACCGGGGAGCTGTTTTTT
TRBV5-7	TRBD1	TRBJ2-7	-	CASSLIAGTGSSYEQYF	TGTGCCAGCAGTCTTATCGCCGGGACAGGGAGTTCCTACGAGCAGTACTTC
TRBV7-8	-	TRBJ1-5	-	CASSPPLGQGLNQPQHF	TGTGCCAGCAGCCCTCCCTTGGGACAAGGTTTAAATCAGCCCCAGCATTTT
TRBV6-1	-	TRBJ2-7	few	CATKDRDNTYEQYF	TGTGCCACGAAAGACCGGGACAACACCTACGAGCAGTACTTC
TRBV6-1	TRBD2	TRBJ2-3	-	CASSEVGGADTQYF	TGTGCCAGCAGTGAAGTCGGGGGGGCAGATACGCAGTATTTT
TRBV13	TRBD2	TRBJ2-7	-	CASSPRDYSYEQYF	TGTGCCAGCAGCCCTCGGGACTACTCCTACGAGCAGTACTTC
TRBV5-1	-	TRBJ1-2	-	CASSLGDRIYGYTF	TGCGCCAGCAGCCTCGGAGACAGAATCTATGGCTACACCTTC
TRBV6-5	TRBD1	TRBJ2-3	-	CASSYDRGRTDTQYF	TGTGCCAGCAGTTACGACAGGGGGCGCACAGATACGCAGTATTTT
TRBV19	TRBD1	TRBJ1-2	-	CASSRSGTGVYGYTF	TGTGCCAGTAGTCGCTCCGGGACAGGGGTATATGGCTACACCTTC
TRBV6-5	-	TRBJ1-3	-	CASSYSRSHSGNTIYF	TGTGCCAGCAGTTACTCGCGGTCCCACTCTGGAAACACCATATATTTT
TRBV4-1	TRBD2	TRBJ2-5	once	CASSQGTSTQETQYF	TGCGCCAGCAGCCAAGGGACTAGTACCCAAGAGACCCAGTACTTC
TRBV5-4	TRBD1	TRBJ2-7	-	CASSSQGAGYEQYF	TGTGCCAGCAGCTCGCAGGGGGCAGGGTACGAGCAGTACTTC
TRBV9	-	TRBJ2-5	-	CASSPLQGRSQETQYF	TGTGCCAGCAGCCCACTACAGGGCCGTTCCCAAGAGACCCAGTACTTC
TRBV7-9	-	TRBJ1-2	-	CASSQKTGHYGYTF	TGTGCCAGCAGCCAAAAAACAGGGCACTATGGCTACACCTTC
TRBV25-1	TRBD1	TRBJ2-2	-	CASSETGVINTGELFF	TGTGCCAGCAGTGAAACAGGGGTTATTAACACCGGGGAGCTGTTTTTT
TRBV6-1	-	TRBJ1-1	-	CASGRWNTEAFF	TGTGCCAGCGGTCGGTGGAACACTGAAGCTTTCTTT
TRBV5-1	TRBD2	TRBJ2-7	-	CASSLAPREARSYEQYF	TGCGCCAGCAGCTTGGCACCCCGGGAGGCCCGCTCCTACGAGCAGTACTTC
TRBV6-6	-	TRBJ1-5	-	CASSYQGHQPQHF	TGTGCCAGCAGTTACCAGGGTCATCAGCCCCAGCATTTT
TRBV5-4	TRBD2	TRBJ2-2	once	CACIAGGNTGELFF	TGTGCCTGTATAGCGGGGGGGAACACCGGGGAGCTGTTTTTT
TRBV6-1	TRBD1	TRBJ1-2	-	CAIRDRGLGGMSYTF	TGTGCCATCCGGGACAGGGGGCTCGGTGGTATGAGCTACACCTTC
TRBV5-8	-	TRBJ2-6	few	CASSSVMTGANVLTF	TGTGCCAGCAGCTCAGTCATGACTGGGGCCAACGTCCTGACTTTC
TRBV9	TRBD1	TRBJ1-1	-	CASSPDRGVEAFF	TGTGCCAGCAGCCCCGACAGGGGAGTTGAAGCTTTCTTT
TRBV2	-	TRBJ2-7	-	CASSEQGISEQYF	TGTGCCAGCAGTGAACAGGGAATCAGCGAGCAGTACTTC
TRBV30	-	TRBJ2-1	-	CAWRGRVRANEQFF	TGTGCCTGGAGAGGCAGGGTCAGGGCCAATGAGCAGTTCTTC
TRBV30	TRBD1	TRBJ1-2	-	CAWSTTGIGGYTF	TGTGCCTGGAGTACGACAGGGATCGGTGGCTACACCTTC
TRBV2	-	TRBJ1-2	-	CASRVPGWLVDTF	TGTGCCAGCAGGGTGCCAGGTTGGCTGGTCGACACCTTC
TRBV5-1	-	TRBJ2-5	-	CASYDGVRQETQYF	TGCGCCAGCTACGACGGGGTAAGGCAAGAGACCCAGTACTTC
TRBV27	-	TRBJ2-1	-	CATVTYNEQFF	TGTGCCACGGTAACTTACAATGAGCAGTTCTTC
TRBV19	-	TRBJ1-1	-	CASSVRGDTEAFF	TGTGCCAGTAGTGTCCGGGGGGACACTGAAGCTTTCTTT
TRBV7-9	TRBD1	TRBJ2-2	-	CASGDRDRATGELFF	TGTGCCAGCGGGGACCGGGACAGGGCCACCGGGGAGCTGTTTTTT
TRBV7-3	TRBD2	TRBJ2-1	once	CASSLTVGLAGMNEQFF	TGTGCCAGCAGCTTAACCGTTGGACTAGCGGGGATGAATGAGCAGTTCTTC
TRBV5-1	TRBD2	TRBJ2-7	few	CASSFILTGGGTYEQYF	TGCGCCAGCAGTTTTATCCTCACAGGCGGGGGGACCTACGAGCAGTACTTC
TRBV7-8	TRBD2	TRBJ2-7	-	CASSLGRLAGGPPYEQYF	TGTGCCAGCAGCTTAGGGCGACTAGCGGGAGGTCCTCCCTACGAGCAGTACTTC
TRBV25-1	TRBD1	TRBJ1-2	-	CASSFWGTGQGREGYTF	TGTGCCAGCAGTTTTTGGGGGACAGGGCAAGGCCGGGAAGGCTACACCTTC
TRBV7-9	TRBD2	TRBJ2-5	-	CSSSSSGGAETQYF	TGTTCCAGCAGCTCCAGCGGGGGGGCCGAGACCCAGTACTTC
TRBV5-1	TRBD2	TRBJ2-3	-	CASSRGLAGDGADTQYF	TGCGCCAGCAGCCGGGGGCTAGCGGGAGATGGGGCAGATACGCAGTATTTT